This paragraph reports one T cell receptor (beta chain). Data came from immunoSEQ multiplex PCR; TCRdb stores just in-frame clones and leaves some out. This repertoire shows about 2 million clones, roughly 95% found once; its top ten account for 0.1% to 0.15%. This sample stems from a study of shared clonotypes between healthy human individuals. From germline, CDR1 is DFQATT and CDR2 SNEGSKA (reference sequence). V was trimmed by 3 bases and J by 4 bases, leaving 6 bases between them. The CDR3 has 11 residues. The receptor was isolated from a young man in good health. Specimen: naive CD4+ T cells sorted from blood. Subset here: CD45RA+ positively selected. V and J are TRBV20-1 and TRBJ2-5, with D unresolved. This CDR3 is CSARSSETQYF. CDR3 coding DNA: TGCAGTGCTAGGTCCTCAGAGACCCAGTACTTC.